This TCR beta chain was found in a study of shared clonotypes between healthy human individuals. Broader study findings: When naive CD4 clonotypes were compared across a few donors, about 4.8% were shared.

With respect to this clone: Antigen specificity is unknown.

Clones were sequenced by immunoSEQ multiplex PCR, and TCRdb holds only the in-frame ones, with some missing. The data show roughly 810,000 clones, with just over 95% seen just once and about 0.22% held by the top ten. Germline assignment: CDR1 MNHEY and CDR2 SMNVEV (reference sequence). This CDR3 contains 15 residues. The ends were cut back, 4 bases at V and 1 base at J, with 13 bases in the middle. Terminally differentiated effector memory CD45RA+ cells were excluded from the naive CD8 cells, which were CD45RO-negative and positively selected for CCR7. The rearrangement links TRBV27 to TRBJ1-1; D gene ambiguous. The TCR was taken from a man aged 25 to 45 in good health. Sequenced input: naive CD8+ T cells sorted from blood. Here the CDR3 DNA reads TGTGCCAGCAGTTCTTACCCGGGAAGGAACACTGAAGCTTTCTTT. Amino acids: CASSSYPGRNTEAFF.